This TCR beta chain appears in the sequencing data of a study of blood T cells in healthy people across ages (dated by TCRdb to between 2014 and 2016). As for the study more broadly: In model experiments, template switching captured roughly one uniquely barcoded TCR beta cDNA molecule for every two T cells. The donors were split into four age groups: young (average 16 years), middle-aged (roughly 40), aged (about 62) and long-lived (roughly 86). Using the same blood draw, the study looked at two additional independent replicas of 1 million unique cDNA reads for two donors, one aged 18 to 29 and the other aged 80 or older. To avoid experimental bias, donors of different ages were spread randomly across the sequencing lanes. Age-related changes in TCR beta repertoire diversity were measured in the study by deep sequencing normalized with unique cDNA molecular identifiers.

CDR1 and CDR2, looked up from the germline V gene, are SNHLY and FYNNEI. The cysteine opens and the phenylalanine closes a CDR3 of 15 amino acids. Kept here is only the CDR3 DNA, which spans 45 bases and is read in frame from base 1. V loses 2 bases, J loses 6 bases, and the germline ends lie 16 bases apart. Systemically healthy Caucasian individuals from Russia, roughly 40 in total and aged roughly 6 to 100 years, were included as donors. Each donor gave ten milliliters of peripheral blood, collected into EDTA-treated Vacutainer tubes. Ficoll-Paque density-gradient centrifugation was used to isolate PBMCs, with at least 6.5 million obtained per sample. Total RNA was extracted from PBMCs with Trizol reagent, with at least 5.5 micrograms obtained per sample. Naive CD45RAhigh/CD27high T cell percentages were measured by flow cytometry on a PBMC aliquot from every donor. This clonotype turned up a few times. Its target antigen remains unknown. No qualities accompany the bases; no much larger clone lies one base away.

Broader findings and caveats from the paper: Observed TCR beta diversity per million T cells fell roughly linearly with age, and a significant reduction was already apparent by age around 39. A strong correlation was found between observed TCR beta diversity and the percentage of naive T cells measured by flow cytometry. Estimates of total diversity from one million sequenced T cells were regarded as lower bounds and underestimates. Donor CMV infection status was unknown, potentially confounding age-related changes in expanded clonotypes. Since profiling was done on bulk unsorted PBMCs, naive and antigen-experienced compartments could not be conclusively compared. The long-lived group showed more naive CD4+ T cells, fewer expanded clones and increased TCR diversity than the aged group, suggesting age selection.

The method behind the library was 5' RACE. This sample was sequenced with an Illumina HiSeq 2500. A second roughly 6 to 12 cycle PCR used a sample-barcoded 5' primer and a J-beta primer mix. A unique molecular identifier was introduced onto each TCR beta cDNA molecule by a template-switch 5' adaptor carrying 12 random nucleotides. Each sample yielded at least 2.5 million CDR3-containing paired-end reads. All of the RNA was converted into first-strand cDNA using the Mint cDNA synthesis kit, with a TRBC-specific oligonucleotide serving as the primer. All cDNA was treated with uracil-DNA glycosylase and then went through a first 18-cycle PCR with the universal primers M1SS and BC2_uni_R. The original pipeline was this. Each sample was normalized by randomly selecting 1 million high-quality reads, each carrying a distinct molecular identifier. Instead of being binned into consensus sequences, reads that shared molecular identifiers were thrown out. MiTCR, set to a Q25 quality threshold and the strictest error-elimination algorithm, was used for CDR3 identification, clonotype clustering and error correction. A nonparametric unseen species model using Euler transformation provided a lower-bound estimate of total TCR beta diversity. The public reads were reprocessed in TCRdb via fastp at Q25 and MiXCR, keeping in-frame beta chains. Every distinct CDR3 protein forms one entry, paired with its most common genes and DNA. TCRdb, not the original authors, processed these V and J calls. Within this sample are over 950,000 distinct CDR3 sequences, with less than 45% of them counted one time only. 13% of the sample is in the top ten clones.

This TCR was sampled from a man younger than 30 in good health. The chain links TRBV2 with TRBJ1-2; the D gene is perhaps TRBD1, from 5 matching bases. Sequencing was performed on blood. CDR3 region: CASSEHSYGGHGYTF. The DNA sequence is as follows: TGTGCCAGCAGTGAACATTCCTACGGGGGTCATGGCTACACCTTC.